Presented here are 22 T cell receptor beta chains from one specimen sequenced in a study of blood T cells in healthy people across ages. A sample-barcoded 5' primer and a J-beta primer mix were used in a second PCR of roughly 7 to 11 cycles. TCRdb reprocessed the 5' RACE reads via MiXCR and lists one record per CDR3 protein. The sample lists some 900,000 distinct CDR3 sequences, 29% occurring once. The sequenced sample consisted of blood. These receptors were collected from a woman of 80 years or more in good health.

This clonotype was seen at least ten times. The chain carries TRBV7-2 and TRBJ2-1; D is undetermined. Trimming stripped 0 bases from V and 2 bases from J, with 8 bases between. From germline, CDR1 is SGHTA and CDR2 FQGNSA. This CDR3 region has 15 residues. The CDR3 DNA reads TGTGCCAGCAGCTTAGCGTATCGAACCTACAATGAGCAGTTCTTC. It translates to CASSLAYRTYNEQFF.

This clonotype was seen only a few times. The CDR3 DNA follows: TGTGCCAGCAGTTTATCGCGGGGTCACGGGCGAGAGACCCAGTACTTC. It translates to CASSLSRGHGRETQYF. The chain has TRBV27 and TRBJ2-5, with D tentatively TRBD2 (6 bases). V shed 0 bases and J shed 4 bases, with 15 bases lying between them. This CDR3 spans 16 amino acids. Germline-derived CDR1 and CDR2 are MNHEY and SMNVEV (reference sequence).

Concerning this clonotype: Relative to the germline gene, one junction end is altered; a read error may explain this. The CDR3 DNA reads as TGTGCCAGCAGCCCGACAGGGTACTACAATGGGCAGTTCTTC. Protein product: CASSPTGYYNGQFF. The rearrangement links TRBV6-5 to TRBJ2-1; 7 bases match TRBD1. There are 14 residues in the CDR3. Germline V CDR1 and CDR2: MNHEY, SVGAGI.

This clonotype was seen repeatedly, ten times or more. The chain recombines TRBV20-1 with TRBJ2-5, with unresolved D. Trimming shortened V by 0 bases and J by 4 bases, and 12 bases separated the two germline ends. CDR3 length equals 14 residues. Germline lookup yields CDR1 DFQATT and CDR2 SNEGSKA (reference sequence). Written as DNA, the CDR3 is TGCAGTGCTAGAGATGTAGGATTTCTAGAGACCCAGTACTTC. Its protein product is CSARDVGFLETQYF.

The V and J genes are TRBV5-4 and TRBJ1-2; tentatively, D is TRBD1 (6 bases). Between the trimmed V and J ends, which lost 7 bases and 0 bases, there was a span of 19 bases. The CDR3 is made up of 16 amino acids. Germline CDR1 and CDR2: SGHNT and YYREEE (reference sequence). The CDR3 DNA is TGTGCCAGCGAAATCAGGGGAGCCCCTTCTAACTATGGCTACACCTTC. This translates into CASEIRGAPSNYGYTF.

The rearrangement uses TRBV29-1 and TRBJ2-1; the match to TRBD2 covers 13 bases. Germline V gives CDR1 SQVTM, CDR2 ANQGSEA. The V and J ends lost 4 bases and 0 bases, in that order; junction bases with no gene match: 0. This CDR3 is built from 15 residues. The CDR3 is CSVGTSGSSYNEQFF. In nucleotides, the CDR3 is TGCAGCGTTGGGACTAGCGGGAGCTCCTACAATGAGCAGTTCTTC.

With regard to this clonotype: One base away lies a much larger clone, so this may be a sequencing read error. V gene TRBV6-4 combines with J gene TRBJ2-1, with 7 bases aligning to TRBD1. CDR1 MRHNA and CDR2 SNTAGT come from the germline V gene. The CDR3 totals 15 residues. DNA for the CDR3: TGTGCCGGCAGTGACATTGGGACAGCCTACAATGAGCAGTTCTTC. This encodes CAGSDIGTAYNEQFF.

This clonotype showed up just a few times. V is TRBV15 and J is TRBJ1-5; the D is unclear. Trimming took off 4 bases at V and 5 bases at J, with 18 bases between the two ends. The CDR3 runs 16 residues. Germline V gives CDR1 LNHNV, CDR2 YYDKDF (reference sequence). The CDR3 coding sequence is TGTGCCACCAGCATCAGATGGTCGGGCATCGATCAGCCCCAGCATTTT. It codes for CATSIRWSGIDQPQHF. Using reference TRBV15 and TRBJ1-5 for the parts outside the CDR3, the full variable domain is DAMVIQNPRYQVTQFGKPVTLSCSQTLNHNVMYWYQQKSSQAPKLLFHYYDKDFNNEADTPDNFQSRRPNTSFCFLDIRSPGLGDTAMYLCATSIRWSGIDQPQHFGDGTRLSIL.

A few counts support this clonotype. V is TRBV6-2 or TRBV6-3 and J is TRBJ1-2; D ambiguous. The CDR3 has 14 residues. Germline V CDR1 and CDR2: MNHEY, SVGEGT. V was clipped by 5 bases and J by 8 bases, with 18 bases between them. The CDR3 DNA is TGTGCCAGCAGTCGGCAGCTAAGAGAAGGAGGCTACACCTTC. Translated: CASSRQLREGGYTF.

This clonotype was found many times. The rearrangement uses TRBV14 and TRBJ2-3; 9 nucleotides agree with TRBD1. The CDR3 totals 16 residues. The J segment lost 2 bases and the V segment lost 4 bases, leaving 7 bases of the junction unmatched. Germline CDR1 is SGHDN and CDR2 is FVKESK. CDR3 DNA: TGTGCCAGCAGCCCTGGACAGGGGCGGGACACAGATACGCAGTATTTT. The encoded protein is CASSPGQGRDTDTQYF.

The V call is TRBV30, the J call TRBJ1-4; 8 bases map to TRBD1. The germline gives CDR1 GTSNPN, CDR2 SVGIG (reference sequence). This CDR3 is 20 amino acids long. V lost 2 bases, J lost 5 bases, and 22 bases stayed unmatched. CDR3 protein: CAWSPLGQGAFAAQNEKLFF. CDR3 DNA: TGTGCCTGGAGTCCCCTCGGGCAGGGGGCGTTTGCAGCCCAAAATGAAAAACTGTTTTTT.

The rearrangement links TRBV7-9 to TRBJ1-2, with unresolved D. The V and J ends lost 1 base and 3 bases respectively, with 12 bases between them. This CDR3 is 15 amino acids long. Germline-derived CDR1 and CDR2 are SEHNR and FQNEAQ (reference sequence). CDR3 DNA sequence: TGTGCCAGCAGCTTAGGTGGTGCGTTGGACTATGGCTACACCTTC. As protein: CASSLGGALDYGYTF. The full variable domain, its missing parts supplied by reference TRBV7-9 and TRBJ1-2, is DTGVSQNPRHKITKRGQNVTFRCDPISEHNRLYWYRQTLGQGPEFLTYFQNEAQLEKSRLLSDRFSAERPKGSFSTLEIQRTEQGDSAMYLCASSLGGALDYGYTFGSGTRLTVV.

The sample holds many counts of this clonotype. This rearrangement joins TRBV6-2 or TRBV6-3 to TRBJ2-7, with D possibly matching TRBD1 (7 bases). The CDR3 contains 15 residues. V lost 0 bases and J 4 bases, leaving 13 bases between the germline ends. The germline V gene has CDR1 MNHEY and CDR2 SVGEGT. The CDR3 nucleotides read TGTGCCAGCAGTTACTCGGGGGGACAGAGATACGAGCAGTACTTC. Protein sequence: CASSYSGGQRYEQYF.

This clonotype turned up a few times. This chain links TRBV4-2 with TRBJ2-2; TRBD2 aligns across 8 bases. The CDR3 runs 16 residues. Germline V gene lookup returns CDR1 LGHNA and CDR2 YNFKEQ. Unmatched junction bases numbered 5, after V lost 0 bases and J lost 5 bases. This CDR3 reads CASSQDPAGVTGELFF. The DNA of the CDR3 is TGTGCCAGCAGCCAAGATCCAGCGGGGGTTACCGGGGAGCTGTTTTTT.

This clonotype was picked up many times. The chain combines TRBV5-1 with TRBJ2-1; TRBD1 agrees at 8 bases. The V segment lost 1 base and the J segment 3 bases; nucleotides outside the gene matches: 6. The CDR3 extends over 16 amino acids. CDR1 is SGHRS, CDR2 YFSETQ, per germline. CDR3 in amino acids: CASSLPGQGGYNEQFF. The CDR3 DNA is TGCGCCAGCAGCTTGCCCGGACAGGGCGGCTACAATGAGCAGTTCTTC.

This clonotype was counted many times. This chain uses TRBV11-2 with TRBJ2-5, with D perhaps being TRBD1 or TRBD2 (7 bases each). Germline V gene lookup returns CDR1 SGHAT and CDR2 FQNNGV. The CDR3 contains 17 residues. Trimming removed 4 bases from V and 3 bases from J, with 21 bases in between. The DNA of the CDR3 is TGTGCCAGCAGCTCCCCCTCGACGGCAGGGGGGGAAGAGACCCAGTACTTC. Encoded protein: CASSSPSTAGGEETQYF.

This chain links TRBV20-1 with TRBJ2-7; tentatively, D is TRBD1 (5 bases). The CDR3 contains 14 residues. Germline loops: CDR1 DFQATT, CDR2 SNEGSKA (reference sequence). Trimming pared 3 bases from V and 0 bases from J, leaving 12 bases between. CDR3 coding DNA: TGCAGTGCTAGTACGACAGACTTCTCCTACGAGCAGTACTTC. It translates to CSASTTDFSYEQYF.

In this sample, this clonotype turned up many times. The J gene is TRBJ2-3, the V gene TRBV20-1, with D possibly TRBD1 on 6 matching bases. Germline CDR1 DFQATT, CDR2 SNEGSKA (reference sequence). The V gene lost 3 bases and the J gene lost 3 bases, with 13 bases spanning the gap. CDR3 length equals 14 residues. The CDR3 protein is CSASASRGTDTQYF. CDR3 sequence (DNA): TGCAGTGCTAGTGCCTCGAGGGGGACAGATACGCAGTATTTT.

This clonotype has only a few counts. CDR3 protein: CASSYSGTNIQYF. DNA for the CDR3: TGTGCCAGCAGTTACTCCGGGACTAATATACAGTATTTT. The chain has TRBV6-2 or TRBV6-3 and TRBJ2-3, with 7 bases lining up with TRBD2. Germline V gene sequence: CDR1 MNHEY, CDR2 SVGEGT. This CDR3 spans 13 amino acids. Trimming removed 0 bases from V and 12 bases from J; junction bases left unmatched: 6.

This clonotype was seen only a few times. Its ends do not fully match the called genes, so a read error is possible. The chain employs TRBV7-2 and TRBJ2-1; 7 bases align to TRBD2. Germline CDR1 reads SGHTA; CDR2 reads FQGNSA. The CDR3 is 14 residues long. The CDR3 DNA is TGTGCCGGCAGGCCTGGGGGAGGGCGAGAGACCCAGTTCTTC. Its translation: CAGRPGGGRETQFF.

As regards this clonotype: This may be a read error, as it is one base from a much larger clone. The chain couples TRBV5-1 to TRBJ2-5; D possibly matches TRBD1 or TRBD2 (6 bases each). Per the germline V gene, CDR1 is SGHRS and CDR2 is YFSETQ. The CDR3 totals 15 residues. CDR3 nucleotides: TGCGCCAGCAGCTTGGAAGGGGGGCGTGAGGAGACCCAGTGCTTC. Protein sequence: CASSLEGGREETQCF.

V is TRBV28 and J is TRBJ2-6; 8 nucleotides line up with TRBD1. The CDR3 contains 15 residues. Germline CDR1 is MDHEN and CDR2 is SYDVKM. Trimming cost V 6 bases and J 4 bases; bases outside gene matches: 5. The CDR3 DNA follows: TGTGCCAGCAGCAACAGGGGGAGAGGGGCCAACGTCCTGACTTTC. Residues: CASSNRGRGANVLTF.